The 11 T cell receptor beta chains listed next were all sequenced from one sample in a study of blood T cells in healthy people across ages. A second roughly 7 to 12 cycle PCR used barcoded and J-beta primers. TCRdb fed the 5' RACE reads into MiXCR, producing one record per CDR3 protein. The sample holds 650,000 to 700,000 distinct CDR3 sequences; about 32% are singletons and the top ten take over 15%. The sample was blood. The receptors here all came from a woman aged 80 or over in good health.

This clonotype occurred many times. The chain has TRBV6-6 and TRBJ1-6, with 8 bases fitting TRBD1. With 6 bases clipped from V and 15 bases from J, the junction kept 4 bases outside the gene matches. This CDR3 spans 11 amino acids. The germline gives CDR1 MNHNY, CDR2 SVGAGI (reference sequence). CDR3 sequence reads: CASSADRGLHF. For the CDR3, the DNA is TGTGCCAGCAGCGCTGACAGGGGCCTCCACTTT.

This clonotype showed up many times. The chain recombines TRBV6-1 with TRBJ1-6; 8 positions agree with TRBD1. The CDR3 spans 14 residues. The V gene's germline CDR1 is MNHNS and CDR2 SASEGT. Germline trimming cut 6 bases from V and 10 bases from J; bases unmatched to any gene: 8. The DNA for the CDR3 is TGTGCCAGCAGCGGAGACAGGGGTGGGTCACCCCTCCACTTT. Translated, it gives CASSGDRGGSPLHF.

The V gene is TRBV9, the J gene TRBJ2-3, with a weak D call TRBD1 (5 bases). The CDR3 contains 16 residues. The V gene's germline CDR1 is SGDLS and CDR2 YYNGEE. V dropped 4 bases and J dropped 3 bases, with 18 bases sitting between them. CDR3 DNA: TGTGCCAGCAGCCCAAGAGAAACAGGTCCAACAGATACGCAGTATTTT. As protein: CASSPRETGPTDTQYF. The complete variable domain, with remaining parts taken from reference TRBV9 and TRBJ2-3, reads DSGVTQTPKHLITATGQRVTLRCSPRSGDLSVYWYQQSLDQGLQFLIQYYNGEERAKGNILERFSAQQFPDLHSELNLSSLELGDSALYFCASSPRETGPTDTQYFGPGTRLTVL.

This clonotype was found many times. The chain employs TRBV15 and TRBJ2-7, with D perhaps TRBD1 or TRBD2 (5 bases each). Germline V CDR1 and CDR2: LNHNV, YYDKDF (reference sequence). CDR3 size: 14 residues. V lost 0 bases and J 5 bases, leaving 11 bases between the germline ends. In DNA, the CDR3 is TGTGCCACCAGCAGAGATGGGACGAAGGACGAGCAGTACTTC. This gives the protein CATSRDGTKDEQYF.

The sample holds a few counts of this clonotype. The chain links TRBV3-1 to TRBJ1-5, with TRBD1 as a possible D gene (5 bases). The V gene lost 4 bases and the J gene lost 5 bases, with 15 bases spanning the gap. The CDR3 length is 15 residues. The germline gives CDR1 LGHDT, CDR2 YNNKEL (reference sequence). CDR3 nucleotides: TGTGCCAGCAGCCCCGCTCGGGGGGGGGATCAGCCCCAGCATTTT. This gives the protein CASSPARGGDQPQHF.

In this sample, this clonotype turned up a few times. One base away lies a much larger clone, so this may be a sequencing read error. The CDR3 nucleotides read TGTGCCAGCAGTGAAGCGGGCGGTAGAAGCCATGAGCAGTTCTTC. Amino acids: CASSEAGGRSHEQFF. The rearrangement uses TRBV6-1 and TRBJ2-1, with unresolved D. The CDR3 runs 15 residues. V lost 0 bases to trimming and J lost 8 bases, with 14 bases between them. CDR1 is MNHNS and CDR2 is SASEGT in the germline V gene.

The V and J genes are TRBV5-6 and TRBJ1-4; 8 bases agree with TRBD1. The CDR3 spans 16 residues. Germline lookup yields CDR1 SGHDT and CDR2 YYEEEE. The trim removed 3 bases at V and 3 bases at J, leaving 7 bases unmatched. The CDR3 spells CASSYRQGKANEKLFF. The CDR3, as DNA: TGTGCCAGCAGCTATCGACAGGGGAAAGCTAATGAAAAACTGTTTTTT.

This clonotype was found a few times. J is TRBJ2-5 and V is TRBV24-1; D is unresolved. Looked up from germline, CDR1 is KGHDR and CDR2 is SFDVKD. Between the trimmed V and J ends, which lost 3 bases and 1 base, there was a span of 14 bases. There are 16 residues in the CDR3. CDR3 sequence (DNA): TGTGCCACCAGTGATCCGGCAGATCAAACCCAAGAGACCCAGTACTTC. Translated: CATSDPADQTQETQYF.

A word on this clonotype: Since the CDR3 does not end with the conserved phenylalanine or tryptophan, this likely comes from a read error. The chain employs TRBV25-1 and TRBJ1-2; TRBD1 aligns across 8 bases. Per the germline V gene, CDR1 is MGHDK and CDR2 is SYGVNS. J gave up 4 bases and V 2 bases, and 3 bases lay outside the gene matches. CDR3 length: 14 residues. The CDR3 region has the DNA TGTGCCAGCAGTGAACAGGGGGCCGTCTATGGCTACACCTGC. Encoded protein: CASSEQGAVYGYTC.

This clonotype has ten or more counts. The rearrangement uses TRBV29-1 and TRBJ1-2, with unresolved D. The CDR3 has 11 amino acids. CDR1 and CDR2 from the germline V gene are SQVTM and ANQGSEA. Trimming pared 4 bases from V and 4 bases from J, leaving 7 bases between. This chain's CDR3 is CSVGEFYGYTF. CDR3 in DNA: TGCAGCGTTGGTGAGTTCTATGGCTACACCTTC.

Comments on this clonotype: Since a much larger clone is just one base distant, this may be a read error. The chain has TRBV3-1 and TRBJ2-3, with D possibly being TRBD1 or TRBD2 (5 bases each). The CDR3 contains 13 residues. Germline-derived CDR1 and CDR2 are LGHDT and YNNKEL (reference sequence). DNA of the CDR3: TGTGCCGGCAGCCAAAGCTGGGGGGATACGCAGTATTTT. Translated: CAGSQSWGDTQYF.